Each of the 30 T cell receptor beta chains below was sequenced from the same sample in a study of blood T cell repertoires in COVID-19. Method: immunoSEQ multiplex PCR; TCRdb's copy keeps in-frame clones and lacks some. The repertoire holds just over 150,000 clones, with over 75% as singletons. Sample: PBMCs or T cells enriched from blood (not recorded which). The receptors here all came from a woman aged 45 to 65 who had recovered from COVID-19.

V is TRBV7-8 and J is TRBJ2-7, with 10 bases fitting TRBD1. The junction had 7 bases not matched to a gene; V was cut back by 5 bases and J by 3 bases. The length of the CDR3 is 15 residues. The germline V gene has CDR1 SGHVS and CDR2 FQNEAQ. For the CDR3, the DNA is TGTGCCAGCAGCGGCCCGGACAGGGGGGGCTACGAGCAGTACTTC. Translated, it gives CASSGPDRGGYEQYF.

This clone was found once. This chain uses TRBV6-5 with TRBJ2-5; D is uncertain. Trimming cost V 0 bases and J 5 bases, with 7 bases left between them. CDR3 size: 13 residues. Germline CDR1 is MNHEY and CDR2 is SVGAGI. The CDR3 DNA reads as TGTGCCAGCAGTTACTCGAGCAAGGAGACCCAGTACTTC. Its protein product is CASSYSSKETQYF.

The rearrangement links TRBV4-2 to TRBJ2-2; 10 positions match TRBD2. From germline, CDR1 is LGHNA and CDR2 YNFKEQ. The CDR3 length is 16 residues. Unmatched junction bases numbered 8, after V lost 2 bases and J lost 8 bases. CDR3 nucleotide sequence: TGTGCCAGCAGCCAACAACTAGCGGGGAGCTCTGGGGAGCTGTTTTTT. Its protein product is CASSQQLAGSSGELFF.

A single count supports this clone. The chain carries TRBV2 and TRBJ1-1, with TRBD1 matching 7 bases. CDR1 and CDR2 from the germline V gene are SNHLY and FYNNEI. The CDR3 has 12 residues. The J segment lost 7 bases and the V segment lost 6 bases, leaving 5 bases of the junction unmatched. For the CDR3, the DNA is TGTGCCAGCAGCTTGACAGGGAGTGAAGCTTTCTTT. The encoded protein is CASSLTGSEAFF.

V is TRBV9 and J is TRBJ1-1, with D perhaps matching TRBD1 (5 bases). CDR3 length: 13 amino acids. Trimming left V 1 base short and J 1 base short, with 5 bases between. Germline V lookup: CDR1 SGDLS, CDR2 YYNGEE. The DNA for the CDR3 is TGTGCCAGCAGCGTAAGGGGGAACACTGAAGCTTTCTTT. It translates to CASSVRGNTEAFF.

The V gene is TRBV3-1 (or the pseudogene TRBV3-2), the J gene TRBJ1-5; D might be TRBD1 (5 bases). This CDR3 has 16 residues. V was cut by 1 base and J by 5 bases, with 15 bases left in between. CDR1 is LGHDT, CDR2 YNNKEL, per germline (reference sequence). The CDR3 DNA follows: TGTGCCAGCAGCCAAGGTGGGGGGTATAGGGATCAGCCCCAGCATTTT. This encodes CASSQGGGYRDQPQHF.

The CDR3 DNA sequence: TGTGCCAGCAGCTTAGTGCACAGCTGGGCGTCCGAGCAGTACTTC. Amino acid sequence: CASSLVHSWASEQYF. V is TRBV11-2 and J is TRBJ2-7; D gene uncertain. This CDR3 spans 15 amino acids. Between the trimmed V and J ends, which lost 1 base and 6 bases, there was a span of 16 bases. Germline V gene sequence: CDR1 SGHAT, CDR2 FQNNGV. The variable domain in full, completed from reference TRBV11-2 and TRBJ2-7, reads EAGVAQSPRYKIIEKRQSVAFWCNPISGHATLYWYQQILGQGPKLLIQFQNNGVVDDSQLPKDRFSAERLKGVDSTLKIQPAKLEDSAVYLCASSLVHSWASEQYFGPGTRLTVT.

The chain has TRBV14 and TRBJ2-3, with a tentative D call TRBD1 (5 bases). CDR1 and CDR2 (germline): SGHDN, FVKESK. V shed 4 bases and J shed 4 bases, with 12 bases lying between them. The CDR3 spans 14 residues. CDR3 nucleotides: TGTGCCAGCAGCCCGAAGGGGAACCCAGATACGCAGTATTTT. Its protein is CASSPKGNPDTQYF.

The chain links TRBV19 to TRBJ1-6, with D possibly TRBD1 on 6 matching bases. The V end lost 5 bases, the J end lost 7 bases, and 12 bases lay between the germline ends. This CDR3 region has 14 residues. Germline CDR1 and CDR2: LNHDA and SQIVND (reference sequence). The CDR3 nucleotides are TGTGCCAGTAGTCTAATGGACAGAAATTCACCCCTCCACTTT. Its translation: CASSLMDRNSPLHF.

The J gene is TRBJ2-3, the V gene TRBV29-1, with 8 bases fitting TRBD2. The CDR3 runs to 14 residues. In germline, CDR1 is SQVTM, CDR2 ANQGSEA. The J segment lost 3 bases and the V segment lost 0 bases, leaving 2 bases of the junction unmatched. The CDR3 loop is CSVEDRGGTDTQYF. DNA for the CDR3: TGCAGCGTTGAAGATCGGGGGGGGACAGATACGCAGTATTTT.

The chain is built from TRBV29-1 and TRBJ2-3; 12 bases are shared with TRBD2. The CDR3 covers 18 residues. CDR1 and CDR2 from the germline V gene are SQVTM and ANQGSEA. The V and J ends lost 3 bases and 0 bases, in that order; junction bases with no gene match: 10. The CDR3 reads CSVDSHPSGGVSTDTQYF. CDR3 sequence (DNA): TGCAGCGTTGACAGTCACCCTAGCGGGGGGGTAAGCACAGATACGCAGTATTTT.

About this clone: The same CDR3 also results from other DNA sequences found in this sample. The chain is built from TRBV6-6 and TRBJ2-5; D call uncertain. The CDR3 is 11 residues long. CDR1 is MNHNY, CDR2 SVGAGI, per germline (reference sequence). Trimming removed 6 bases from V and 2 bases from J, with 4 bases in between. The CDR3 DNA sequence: TGTGCCAGCAGCCTTCAAGAGACCCAGTACTTC. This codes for CASSLQETQYF.

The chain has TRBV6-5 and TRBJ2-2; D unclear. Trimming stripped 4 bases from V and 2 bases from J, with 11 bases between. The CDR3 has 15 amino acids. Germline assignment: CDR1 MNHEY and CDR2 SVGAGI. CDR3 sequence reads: CASSSPGSNTGELFF. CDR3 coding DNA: TGTGCCAGCAGTTCCCCGGGTTCCAACACCGGGGAGCTGTTTTTT.

CDR3 DNA: TGTGCCAGCAGGATGGGACTAGCCCACGATACGCAGTATTTT. Translated: CASRMGLAHDTQYF. This chain uses TRBV7-2 with TRBJ2-3, with 9 bases that match TRBD2. This CDR3 has 14 amino acids. With V trimmed by 6 bases and J by 6 bases, 7 bases remained unmatched. In germline, CDR1 is SGHTA, CDR2 FQGNSA.

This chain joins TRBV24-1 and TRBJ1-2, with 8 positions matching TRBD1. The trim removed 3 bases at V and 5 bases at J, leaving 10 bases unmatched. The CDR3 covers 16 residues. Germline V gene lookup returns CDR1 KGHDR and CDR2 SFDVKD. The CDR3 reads CATSDRGQGEGYGYTF. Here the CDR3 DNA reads TGTGCCACCAGTGATCGTGGACAGGGAGAGGGATATGGCTACACCTTC.

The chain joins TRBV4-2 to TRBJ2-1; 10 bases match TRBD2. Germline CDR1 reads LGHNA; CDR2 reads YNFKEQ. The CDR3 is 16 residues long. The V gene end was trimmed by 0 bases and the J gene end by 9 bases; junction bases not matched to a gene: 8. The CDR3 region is CASSQEAGGPTGEQFF. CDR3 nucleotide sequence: TGTGCCAGCAGCCAAGAAGCGGGGGGGCCGACTGGTGAGCAGTTCTTC.

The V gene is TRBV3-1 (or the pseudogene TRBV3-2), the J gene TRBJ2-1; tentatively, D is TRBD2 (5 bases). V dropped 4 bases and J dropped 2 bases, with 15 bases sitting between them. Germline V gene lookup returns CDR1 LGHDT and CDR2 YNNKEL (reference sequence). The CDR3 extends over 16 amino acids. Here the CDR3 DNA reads TGTGCCAGCAGCCCAACCGGGAAAGAGGCCTACAATGAGCAGTTCTTC. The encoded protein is CASSPTGKEAYNEQFF.

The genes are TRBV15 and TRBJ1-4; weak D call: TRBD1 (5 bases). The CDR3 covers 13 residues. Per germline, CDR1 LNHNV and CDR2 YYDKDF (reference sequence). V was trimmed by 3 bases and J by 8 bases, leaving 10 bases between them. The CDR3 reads CATSSRGAEKLFF. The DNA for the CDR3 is TGTGCCACCAGCAGTAGGGGCGCGGAAAAACTGTTTTTT.

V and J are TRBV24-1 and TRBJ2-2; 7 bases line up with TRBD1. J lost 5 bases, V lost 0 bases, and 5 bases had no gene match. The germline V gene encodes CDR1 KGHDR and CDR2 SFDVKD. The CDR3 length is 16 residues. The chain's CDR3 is CATSDLRQGTTGELFF. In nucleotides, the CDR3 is TGTGCCACCAGTGATTTGAGACAGGGAACGACCGGGGAGCTGTTTTTT.

CDR3 nucleotide sequence: TGTGCCACCAGTCTCGGTTGGCGGGGTTTTATAGATAATTCACCCCTCCACTTT. It specifies CATSLGWRGFIDNSPLHF. The J gene is TRBJ1-6, the V gene TRBV15; no definite D call. The CDR3 contains 18 residues. Trimming stripped 6 bases from V and 5 bases from J, with 23 bases between. Germline CDR1 LNHNV, CDR2 YYDKDF (reference sequence).

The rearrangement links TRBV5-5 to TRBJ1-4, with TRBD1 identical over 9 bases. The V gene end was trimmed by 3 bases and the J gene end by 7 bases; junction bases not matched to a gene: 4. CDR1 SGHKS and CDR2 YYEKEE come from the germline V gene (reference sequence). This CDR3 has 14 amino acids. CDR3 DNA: TGTGCCAGCAGCTACGGGACAGGGTTTGAAAAACTGTTTTTT. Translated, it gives CASSYGTGFEKLFF.

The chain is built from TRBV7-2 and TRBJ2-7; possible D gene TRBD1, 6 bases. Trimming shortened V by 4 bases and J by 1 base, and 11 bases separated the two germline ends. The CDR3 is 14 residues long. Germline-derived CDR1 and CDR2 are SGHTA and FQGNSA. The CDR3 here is CASSSRTESYEQYF. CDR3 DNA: TGTGCCAGCAGCTCCCGGACAGAGTCCTACGAGCAGTACTTC.

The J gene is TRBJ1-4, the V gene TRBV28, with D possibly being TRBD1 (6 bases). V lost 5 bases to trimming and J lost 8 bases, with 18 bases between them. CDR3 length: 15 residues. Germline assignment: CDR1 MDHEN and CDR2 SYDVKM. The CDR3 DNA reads TGTGCCAGCAGTGCGCATGCTTCAGGGGAAGAAAAACTGTTTTTT. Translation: CASSAHASGEEKLFF.

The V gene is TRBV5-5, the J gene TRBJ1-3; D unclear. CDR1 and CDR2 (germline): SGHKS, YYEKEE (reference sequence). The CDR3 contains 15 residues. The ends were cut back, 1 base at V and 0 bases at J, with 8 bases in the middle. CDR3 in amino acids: CASSLLAGSGNTIYF. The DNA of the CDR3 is TGTGCCAGCAGCTTGTTGGCGGGCTCTGGAAACACCATATATTTT. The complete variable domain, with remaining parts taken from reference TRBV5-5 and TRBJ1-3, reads DAGVTQSPTHLIKTRGQQVTLRCSPISGHKSVSWYQQVLGQGPQFIFQYYEKEERGRGNFPDRFSARQFPNYSSELNVNALLLGDSALYLCASSLLAGSGNTIYFGEGSWLTVV.

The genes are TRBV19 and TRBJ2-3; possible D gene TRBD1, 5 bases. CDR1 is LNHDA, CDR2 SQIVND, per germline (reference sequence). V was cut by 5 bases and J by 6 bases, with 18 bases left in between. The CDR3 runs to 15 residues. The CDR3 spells CASSPLRGRADTQYF. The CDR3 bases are TGTGCCAGTAGTCCCCTCCGCGGCAGGGCGGATACGCAGTATTTT. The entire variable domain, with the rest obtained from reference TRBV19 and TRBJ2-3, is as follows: DGGITQSPKYLFRKEGQNVTLSCEQNLNHDAMYWYRQDPGQGLRLIYYSQIVNDFQKGDIAEGYSVSREKKESFPLTVTSAQKNPTAFYLCASSPLRGRADTQYFGPGTRLTVL.

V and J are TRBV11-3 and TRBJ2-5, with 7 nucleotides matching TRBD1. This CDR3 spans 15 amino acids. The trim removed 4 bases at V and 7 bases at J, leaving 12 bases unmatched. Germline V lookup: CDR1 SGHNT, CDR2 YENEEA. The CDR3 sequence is CASSSIRQPGGTQYF. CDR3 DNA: TGTGCCAGCAGCTCGATAAGGCAGCCAGGGGGGACCCAGTACTTC.

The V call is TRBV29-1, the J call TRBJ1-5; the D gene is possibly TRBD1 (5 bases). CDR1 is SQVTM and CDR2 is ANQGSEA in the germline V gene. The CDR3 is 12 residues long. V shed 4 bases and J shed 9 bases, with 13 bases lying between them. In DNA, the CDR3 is TGCAGCGTTGTCGGAGGGACGGGGCCCCAGCATTTT. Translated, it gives CSVVGGTGPQHF.

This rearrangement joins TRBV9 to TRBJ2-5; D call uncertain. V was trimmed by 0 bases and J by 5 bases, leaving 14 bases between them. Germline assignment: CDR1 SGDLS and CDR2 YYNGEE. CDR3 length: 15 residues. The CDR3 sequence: CASSVGPQLSETQYF. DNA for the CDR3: TGTGCCAGCAGCGTAGGACCGCAACTATCTGAGACCCAGTACTTC.

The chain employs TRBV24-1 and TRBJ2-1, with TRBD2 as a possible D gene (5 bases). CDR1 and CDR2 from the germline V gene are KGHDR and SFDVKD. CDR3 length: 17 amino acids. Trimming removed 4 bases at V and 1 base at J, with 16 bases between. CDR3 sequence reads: CATSDLPDSGSYNEQFF. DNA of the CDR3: TGTGCCACCAGTGACCTTCCCGACTCGGGGTCCTACAATGAGCAGTTCTTC.

The CDR3 loop is CASTQTTGNYGYTF. The DNA of the CDR3 is TGTGCCAGCACGCAGACAACAGGGAACTATGGCTACACCTTC. The chain links TRBV6-5 to TRBJ1-2, with D maybe TRBD1 (6 bases). The CDR3 is 14 residues long. Looked up from germline, CDR1 is MNHEY and CDR2 is SVGAGI. With 7 bases removed from V and 2 bases from J, the gap between germline ends came to 14 bases.